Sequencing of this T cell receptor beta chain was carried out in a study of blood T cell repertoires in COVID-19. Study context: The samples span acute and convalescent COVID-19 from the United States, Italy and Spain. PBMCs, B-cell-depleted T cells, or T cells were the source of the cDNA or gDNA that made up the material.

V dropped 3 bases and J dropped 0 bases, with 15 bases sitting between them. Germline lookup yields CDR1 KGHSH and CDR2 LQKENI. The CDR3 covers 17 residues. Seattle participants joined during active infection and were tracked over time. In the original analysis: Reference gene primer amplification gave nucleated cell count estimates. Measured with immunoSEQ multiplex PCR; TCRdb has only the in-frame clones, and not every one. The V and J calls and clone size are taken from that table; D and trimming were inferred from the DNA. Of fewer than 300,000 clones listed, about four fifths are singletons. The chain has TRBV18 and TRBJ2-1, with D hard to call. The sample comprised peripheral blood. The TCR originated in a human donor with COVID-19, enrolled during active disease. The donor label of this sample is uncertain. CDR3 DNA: TGTGCCAGCTCACCGCTCCCAGCAGCAGGCTCCTACAATGAGCAGTTCTTC. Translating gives CASSPLPAAGSYNEQFF.